A single sample gave rise to the 27 T cell receptor beta chains below, sequenced in a study of vaccination effects on CD4 cells after COVID-19. Subsequent to a culture period of around eleven days, CD4+ T cells were isolated. Their specific antigens are unknown. Method: immunoSEQ multiplex PCR; TCRdb's copy keeps in-frame clones and lacks some. Of 65,000 to 80,000 clones detected, roughly three quarters appear once; the ten largest clones hold over 2%. Sample: CD4+ T cells from PBMCs cultured without peptide, taken before COVID-19 vaccination. The receptors shown here come from a human donor who received a COVID-19 vaccine.

The chain joins TRBV19 to TRBJ2-3; 11 bases align to TRBD1. Trimming at V came to 5 bases and at J to 7 bases, leaving 8 bases not matched to a gene. Germline-derived CDR1 and CDR2 are LNHDA and SQIVND (reference sequence). This CDR3 region has 15 residues. CDR3 sequence reads: CASSRSGTGGNTQYF. CDR3 DNA: TGTGCCAGTAGTCGTTCCGGGACAGGGGGTAATACGCAGTATTTT. Supplemented by reference TRBV19 and TRBJ2-3, the full variable domain reads DGGITQSPKYLFRKEGQNVTLSCEQNLNHDAMYWYRQDPGQGLRLIYYSQIVNDFQKGDIAEGYSVSREKKESFPLTVTSAQKNPTAFYLCASSRSGTGGNTQYFGPGTRLTVL.

The chain recombines TRBV19 with TRBJ1-5; D is unclear. This CDR3 is 14 amino acids long. The germline gives CDR1 LNHDA, CDR2 SQIVND (reference sequence). Trimming removed 6 bases at V and 2 bases at J, with 11 bases between. The CDR3: CASRGSFRNQPQHF. In DNA form, the CDR3 reads TGTGCCAGTAGAGGGTCGTTCCGCAATCAGCCCCAGCATTTT.

CDR3 in amino acids: CASSIALSGANVLTF. The CDR3 nucleotides read TGTGCCAGTAGTATAGCTCTATCTGGGGCCAACGTCCTGACTTTC. The V call is TRBV19, the J call TRBJ2-6, with D unclear. The CDR3 contains 15 residues. V was trimmed by 1 base and J by 1 base, leaving 5 bases between them. Germline CDR1 is LNHDA and CDR2 is SQIVND (reference sequence).

The chain carries TRBV5-4 and TRBJ2-3, with 8 bases lining up with TRBD1. Germline CDR1 is SGHNT and CDR2 is YYREEE (reference sequence). The CDR3 is 15 residues long. Trimming removed 4 bases from V and 0 bases from J; junction bases left unmatched: 4. The DNA for the CDR3 is TGTGCCAGCAGCCACAGGGGGTTTAGCACAGATACGCAGTATTTT. Translated, it gives CASSHRGFSTDTQYF. Full variable domain (remainder filled in from reference TRBV5-4 and TRBJ2-3): ETGVTQSPTHLIKTRGQQVTLRCSSQSGHNTVSWYQQALGQGPQFIFQYYREEENGRGNFPPRFSGLQFPNYSSELNVNALELDDSALYLCASSHRGFSTDTQYFGPGTRLTVL.

The rearrangement joins TRBV2 to TRBJ2-5; weak D call: TRBD2 (6 bases). V lost 10 bases to trimming and J lost 0 bases, with 24 bases between them. The CDR3 has 17 residues. Germline values: CDR1 SNHLY, CDR2 FYNNEI. The chain's CDR3 is CATIFASGTPYQETQYF. The CDR3 coding sequence is TGTGCCACTATTTTTGCTTCCGGGACTCCTTACCAAGAGACCCAGTACTTC.

This clone has a handful of counts. The rearrangement links TRBV7-9 to TRBJ2-2; no definite D call. CDR3 length equals 14 residues. Trimming removed 6 bases at V and 0 bases at J, with 8 bases between. Germline CDR1 reads SEHNR; CDR2 reads FQNEAQ (reference sequence). The CDR3: CASRAGANTGELFF. The CDR3 DNA reads as TGTGCCAGCAGGGCCGGTGCGAACACCGGGGAGCTGTTTTTT.

The chain links TRBV27 to TRBJ2-5; 12 nucleotides align to TRBD2. After removal of 2 bases from V and 5 bases from J, the junction contained 15 bases not matched to a gene. The CDR3 covers 19 residues. Germline CDR1 MNHEY, CDR2 SMNVEV (reference sequence). The CDR3 protein is CASSLKPSGGAGVLETQYF. DNA of the CDR3: TGTGCCAGCAGTTTAAAGCCTAGCGGGGGGGCCGGGGTTTTGGAGACCCAGTACTTC.

The gene calls are TRBV5-6 and TRBJ2-1; D not certain. V lost 4 bases and J lost 5, with 13 bases in between. The CDR3 is 14 amino acids. Per the germline V gene, CDR1 is SGHDT and CDR2 is YYEEEE. In DNA form, the CDR3 reads TGTGCCAGCAGCCCCATGGCCGAAGACAATGAGCAGTTCTTC. Its translation is CASSPMAEDNEQFF.

The rearrangement uses TRBV6-5 and TRBJ2-2; D gene unclear. The CDR3 loop spans 13 amino acids. Looked up from germline, CDR1 is MNHEY and CDR2 is SVGAGI. V was pared by 6 bases and J by 1 base, with 6 bases between. The CDR3 DNA sequence: TGTGCCAGCAGCGGGCAGAACACCGGGGAGCTGTTTTTT. Translating it yields CASSGQNTGELFF.

The genes are TRBV27 and TRBJ1-2; TRBD1 matches at 8 bases. CDR3 length: 16 residues. Germline-derived CDR1 and CDR2 are MNHEY and SMNVEV (reference sequence). V shed 7 bases, J shed 4 bases, and the junction held 14 bases outside the gene matches. The CDR3 bases are TGTGCCAGCACCCCCTGGGGCAGGGGGCTGGGCTATGGCTACACCTTC. It is translated as CASTPWGRGLGYGYTF.

The CDR3 DNA is TGTGCCAGCAGCCCGAGCGGGGGGTCATCCTACAATGAGCAGTTCTTC. Amino acids: CASSPSGGSSYNEQFF. This rearrangement joins TRBV28 to TRBJ2-1, with 9 bases aligning to TRBD2. Germline CDR1 is MDHEN and CDR2 is SYDVKM. The junction had 7 bases not matched to a gene; V was cut back by 6 bases and J by 1 base. The CDR3 runs to 16 residues.

The V call is TRBV11-2, the J call TRBJ2-7; 11 bases map to TRBD2. The CDR3 has 16 residues. Germline V gene sequence: CDR1 SGHAT, CDR2 FQNNGV. J was trimmed by 9 bases and V by 6 bases; bases with no gene match: 16. The CDR3 region is CASSPANLAGGHLQYV. The CDR3 DNA follows: TGTGCCAGCAGTCCAGCAAACCTAGCGGGGGGCCATTTGCAGTACGTC.

This clone has a single count. The genes are TRBV18 and TRBJ2-7; TRBD2 might be the D (5 bases). The ends were cut back, 4 bases at V and 2 bases at J, with 12 bases in the middle. This CDR3 has 14 amino acids. Germline V lookup: CDR1 KGHSH, CDR2 LQKENI. CDR3 DNA: TGTGCCAGCTCACAATCCGGGGTCCCCTACGAGCAGTACGTC. Protein: CASSQSGVPYEQYV.

This clone has more than one count but fewer than ten. The chain couples TRBV7-3 to TRBJ1-6; unclear D gene. Trimming removed 2 bases from V and 0 bases from J, with 11 bases in between. CDR3 length: 17 amino acids. CDR1 and CDR2 from the germline V gene are SGHTA and FQGTGA. The CDR3, as DNA: TGTGCCAGCAGCTTACGTGGCGGAGGCTCCTATAATTCACCCCTCCACTTT. Encoded protein: CASSLRGGGSYNSPLHF.

The chain is built from TRBV4-1 and TRBJ2-4; D uncertain. This CDR3 is 15 amino acids long. The germline V gene encodes CDR1 MGHRA and CDR2 YSYEKL. The V and J ends lost 3 bases and 0 bases respectively, with 9 bases between them. The CDR3 spells CASSHGRVAKNIQYF. The CDR3 region has the DNA TGCGCCAGCAGCCATGGTAGGGTAGCCAAAAACATTCAGTACTTC.

This clone was picked up a small number of times. V gene TRBV24-1 combines with J gene TRBJ2-2; D is possibly TRBD1 (6 bases). Per the germline V gene, CDR1 is KGHDR and CDR2 is SFDVKD. This CDR3 has 14 residues. Between the trimmed V and J ends, which lost 10 bases and 2 bases, there was a span of 13 bases. The CDR3 loop is CATTRTDNTGELFF. CDR3 sequence (DNA): TGTGCCACTACAAGGACAGATAACACCGGGGAGCTGTTTTTT.

In this sample, this clone turned up a few times. The chain links TRBV4-1 to TRBJ1-1; D might be TRBD1 (5 bases). Germline V gene lookup returns CDR1 MGHRA and CDR2 YSYEKL. The CDR3 is 14 amino acids. V was cut by 7 bases and J by 5 bases, with 17 bases left in between. The DNA of the CDR3 is TGCGCCAGCACCATAAGCCAGGGAAGAACTGAAGCTTTCTTT. This encodes CASTISQGRTEAFF.

The sample holds one count of this clone. The chain couples TRBV5-1 to TRBJ1-4; D unresolved. Trimming stripped 0 bases from V and 0 bases from J, with 12 bases between. CDR1 is SGHRS and CDR2 is YFSETQ in the germline V gene. This CDR3 has 17 residues. CDR3 sequence reads: CASSLVPGNPTNEKLFF. The CDR3 coding sequence is TGCGCCAGCAGCTTGGTTCCGGGGAATCCAACTAATGAAAAACTGTTTTTT.

The chain is built from TRBV5-1 and TRBJ2-1; TRBD2 matches 7 bases. V shed 0 bases, J shed 1 base, and the junction held 7 bases outside the gene matches. CDR1 and CDR2 from the germline V gene are SGHRS and YFSETQ. The CDR3 extends over 17 amino acids. The CDR3 DNA is TGCGCCAGCAGCTTGGAAGGTCTGGGACTATCCTACAATGAGCAGTTCTTC. This translates into CASSLEGLGLSYNEQFF.

The chain is built from TRBV5-6 and TRBJ1-2, with D unclear. The ends were cut back, 0 bases at V and 4 bases at J, with 13 bases in the middle. Per the germline V gene, CDR1 is SGHDT and CDR2 is YYEEEE. The CDR3 has 15 residues. CDR3 nucleotide sequence: TGTGCCAGCAGCTTGGCGGCAGGCGCCGTCTATGGCTACACCTTC. Its protein is CASSLAAGAVYGYTF.

This sequence joins TRBV4-2 and TRBJ1-2; D uncertain. Deletions cut 1 base from V and 4 bases from J, with 13 bases between. The CDR3 runs 15 residues. Per germline, CDR1 LGHNA and CDR2 YNFKEQ. CDR3 sequence reads: CASSQGERVVYGYTF. In DNA, the CDR3 is TGTGCCAGCAGCCAAGGGGAACGGGTAGTCTATGGCTACACCTTC.

The chain couples TRBV7-2 to TRBJ2-5; TRBD1 matches 7 bases. Germline CDR1 reads SGHTA; CDR2 reads FQGNSA. Unmatched junction bases numbered 3, after V lost 4 bases and J lost 1 base. The CDR3 spans 14 residues. CDR3 amino acids: CASSSGQAQETQYF. CDR3 nucleotide sequence: TGTGCCAGCAGCTCAGGACAGGCCCAAGAGACCCAGTACTTC.

CDR3 loop: CASNPGGALGAETQYF. The CDR3 region has the DNA TGTGCCAGCAACCCCGGGGGGGCCCTAGGGGCGGAGACCCAGTACTTC. The V call is TRBV19, the J call TRBJ2-5; TRBD2 aligns across 8 bases. V was pared by 9 bases and J by 5 bases, with 17 bases of the junction left unmatched. This CDR3 has 16 residues. Germline CDR1 is LNHDA and CDR2 is SQIVND (reference sequence).

J is TRBJ1-2 and V is TRBV7-9; D is undetermined. CDR1 and CDR2 from the germline V gene are SEHNR and FQNEAQ (reference sequence). Deletions cut 5 bases from V and 5 bases from J, with 12 bases between. There are 13 residues in the CDR3. The CDR3 reads CASSQAPGYGYTF. In DNA form, the CDR3 reads TGTGCCAGCAGCCAGGCACCGGGGTATGGCTACACCTTC. The whole variable domain, remainder taken from reference TRBV7-9 and TRBJ1-2, is DTGVSQNPRHKITKRGQNVTFRCDPISEHNRLYWYRQTLGQGPEFLTYFQNEAQLEKSRLLSDRFSAERPKGSFSTLEIQRTEQGDSAMYLCASSQAPGYGYTFGSGTRLTVV.

The chain couples TRBV7-7 to TRBJ2-1, with 10 bases lining up with TRBD2. V shed 5 bases, J shed 7 bases, and the junction held 8 bases outside the gene matches. The CDR3 runs 15 residues. Germline V CDR1 and CDR2: SSHAT, FNYEAQ (reference sequence). The CDR3 loop is CASSASGGAGNEQFF. In DNA form, the CDR3 reads TGTGCCAGCAGCGCCAGCGGGGGGGCCGGGAATGAGCAGTTCTTC.

The J gene is TRBJ2-5, the V gene TRBV21-1; TRBD2 is the table's D call and was not checked against the DNA. TRBV21-1 is reported as a pseudogene. The CDR3 runs 15 residues. CDR3 DNA sequence: TGTGCCAGCAGCGCGAACGATAGCGCCGGGGAGACCCAGTACTTC. Amino acids: CASSANDSAGETQYF.

V is TRBV18 and J is TRBJ1-5, with D unclear. The germline CDR1 and CDR2 sequences are KGHSH and LQKENI. Trimming left V 1 base short and J 2 bases short, with 9 bases between. The CDR3 extends over 15 amino acids. CDR3 protein: CASSPRGLGNQPQHF. The DNA of the CDR3 is TGTGCCAGCTCACCACGGGGTTTAGGCAATCAGCCCCAGCATTTT.